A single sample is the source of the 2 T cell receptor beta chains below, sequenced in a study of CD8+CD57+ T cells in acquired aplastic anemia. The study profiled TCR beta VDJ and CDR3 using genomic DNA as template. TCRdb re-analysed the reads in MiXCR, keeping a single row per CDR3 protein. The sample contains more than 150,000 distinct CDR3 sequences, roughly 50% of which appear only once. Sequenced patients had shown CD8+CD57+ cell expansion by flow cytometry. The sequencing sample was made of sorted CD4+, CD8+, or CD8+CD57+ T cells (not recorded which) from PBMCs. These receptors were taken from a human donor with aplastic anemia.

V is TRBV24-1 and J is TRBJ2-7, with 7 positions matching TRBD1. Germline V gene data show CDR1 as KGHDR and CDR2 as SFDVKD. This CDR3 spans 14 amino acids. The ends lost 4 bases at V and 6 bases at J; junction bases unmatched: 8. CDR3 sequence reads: CATSDPTGLSEQYF. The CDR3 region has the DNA TGTGCCACCAGTGACCCGACAGGGCTCAGCGAGCAGTACTTC.

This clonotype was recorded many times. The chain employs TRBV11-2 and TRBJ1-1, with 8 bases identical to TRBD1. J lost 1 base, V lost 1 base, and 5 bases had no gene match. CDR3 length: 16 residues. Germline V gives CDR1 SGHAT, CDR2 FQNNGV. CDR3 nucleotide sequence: TGTGCCAGCAGCTTAGGAGGACAGGGAACGAACACTGAAGCTTTCTTT. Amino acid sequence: CASSLGGQGTNTEAFF.